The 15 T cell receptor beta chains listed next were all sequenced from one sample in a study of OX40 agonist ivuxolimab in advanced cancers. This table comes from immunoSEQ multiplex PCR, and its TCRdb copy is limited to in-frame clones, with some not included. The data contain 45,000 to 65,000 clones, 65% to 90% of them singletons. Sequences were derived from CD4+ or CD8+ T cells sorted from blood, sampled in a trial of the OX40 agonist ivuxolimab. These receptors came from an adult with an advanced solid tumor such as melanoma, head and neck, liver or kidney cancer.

In DNA form, the CDR3 reads TGTGCCAGCAGTTACTCTGGGACAGGGTACAATGAGCAGTTCTTC. The encoded protein is CASSYSGTGYNEQFF. This sequence joins TRBV6-6 and TRBJ2-1, with 9 bases identical to TRBD1. V lost 0 bases to trimming and J lost 4 bases; unmatched junction nucleotides: 1. Germline lookup yields CDR1 MNHNY and CDR2 SVGAGI (reference sequence). The CDR3 contains 15 residues.

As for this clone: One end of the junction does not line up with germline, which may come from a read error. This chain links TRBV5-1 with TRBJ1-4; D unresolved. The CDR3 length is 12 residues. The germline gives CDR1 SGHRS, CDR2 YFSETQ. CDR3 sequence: CASSQDPEKLFF. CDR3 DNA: TGTGCCAGCAGCCAGGACCCTGAAAAACTGTTTTTT.

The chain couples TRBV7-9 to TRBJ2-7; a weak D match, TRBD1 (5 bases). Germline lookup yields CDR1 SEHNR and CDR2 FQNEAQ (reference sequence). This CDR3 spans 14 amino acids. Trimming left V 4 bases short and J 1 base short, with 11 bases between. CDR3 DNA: TGTGCCAGCAGCTCCTCAGGGTCATCCTACGAGCAGTACTTC. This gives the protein CASSSSGSSYEQYF. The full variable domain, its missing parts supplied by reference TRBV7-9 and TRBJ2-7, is DTGVSQNPRHKITKRGQNVTFRCDPISEHNRLYWYRQTLGQGPEFLTYFQNEAQLEKSRLLSDRFSAERPKGSFSTLEIQRTEQGDSAMYLCASSSSGSSYEQYFGPGTRLTVT.

This CDR3 is CASSVGGSRVLQFF. CDR3 sequence (DNA): TGTGCCAGCAGCGTAGGAGGCAGCAGAGTATTGCAGTTCTTC. This rearrangement joins TRBV9 to TRBJ2-1; unclear D gene. CDR1 is SGDLS, CDR2 YYNGEE, per germline. This CDR3 is 14 amino acids long. Trimming cost V 0 bases and J 12 bases, with 16 bases left between them.

DNA for the CDR3: TGTGCCAGCAGCTTCGGACTAGCGGGAGACAATGAGCAGTTCTTC. This sequence encodes CASSFGLAGDNEQFF. The chain employs TRBV7-2 and TRBJ2-1, with 13 bases identical to TRBD2. With V trimmed by 3 bases and J by 5 bases, 1 base remained unmatched. The germline V gene has CDR1 SGHTA and CDR2 FQGNSA. The CDR3 covers 15 residues.

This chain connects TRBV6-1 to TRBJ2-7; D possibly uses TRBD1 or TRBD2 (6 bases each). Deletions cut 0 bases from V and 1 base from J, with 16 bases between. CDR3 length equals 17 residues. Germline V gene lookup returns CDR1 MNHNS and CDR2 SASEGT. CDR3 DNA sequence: TGTGCCAGCAGTGAAGCGCTTCTGGGGGGCAGGTCCTACGAGCAGTACTTC. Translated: CASSEALLGGRSYEQYF.

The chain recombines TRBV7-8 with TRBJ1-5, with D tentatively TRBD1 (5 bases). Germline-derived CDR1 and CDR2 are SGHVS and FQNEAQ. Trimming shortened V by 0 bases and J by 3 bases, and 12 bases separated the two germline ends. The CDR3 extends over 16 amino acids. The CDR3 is CASSLALGGNNQPQHF. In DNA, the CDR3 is TGTGCCAGCAGCTTAGCCCTCGGGGGTAACAATCAGCCCCAGCATTTT.

The CDR3 loop reads CASSVSSAGDGYTF. CDR3 coding DNA: TGTGCCAGCAGTGTGTCAAGCGCGGGAGATGGCTACACCTTC. The V call is TRBV6-1, the J call TRBJ1-2; no clear D. This CDR3 is 14 amino acids long. V lost 4 bases and J lost 6, with 15 bases in between. Germline CDR1 MNHNS, CDR2 SASEGT.

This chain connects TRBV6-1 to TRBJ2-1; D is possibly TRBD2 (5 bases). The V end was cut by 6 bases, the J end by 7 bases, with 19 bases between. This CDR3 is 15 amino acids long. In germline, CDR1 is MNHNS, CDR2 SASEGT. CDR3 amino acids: CASRPPGSTRNEQFF. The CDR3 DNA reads TGTGCCAGCAGACCCCCGGGGAGTACAAGGAATGAGCAGTTCTTC.

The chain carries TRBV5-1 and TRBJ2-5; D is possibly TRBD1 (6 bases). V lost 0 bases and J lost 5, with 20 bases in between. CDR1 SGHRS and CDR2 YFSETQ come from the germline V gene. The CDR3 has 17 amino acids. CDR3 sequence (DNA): TGCGCCAGCAGCTTGGTAACAGGGCGTATATATAAGGAGACCCAGTACTTC. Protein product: CASSLVTGRIYKETQYF.

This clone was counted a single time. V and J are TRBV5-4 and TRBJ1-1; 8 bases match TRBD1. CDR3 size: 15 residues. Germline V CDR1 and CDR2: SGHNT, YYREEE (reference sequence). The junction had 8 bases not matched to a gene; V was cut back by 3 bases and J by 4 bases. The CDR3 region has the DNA TGTGCCAGCAGCTCTAGCGGGACAGGAGGCACTGAAGCTTTCTTT. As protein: CASSSSGTGGTEAFF.

CDR3 protein: CASSLNPSLRGGEQFF. CDR3 nucleotides: TGTGCCAGCAGCCTAAACCCGAGTTTGAGGGGGGGTGAGCAGTTCTTC. This rearrangement joins TRBV7-3 to TRBJ2-1, with a weak D call TRBD2 (7 bases). The CDR3 has 16 residues. The V and J ends lost 5 bases and 9 bases respectively, with 23 bases between them. Per the germline V gene, CDR1 is SGHTA and CDR2 is FQGTGA.

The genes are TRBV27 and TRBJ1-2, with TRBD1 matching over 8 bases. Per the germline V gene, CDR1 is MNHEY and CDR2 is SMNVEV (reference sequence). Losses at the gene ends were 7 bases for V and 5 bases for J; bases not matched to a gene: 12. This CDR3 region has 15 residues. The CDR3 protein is CASTSSLGTGYGYTF. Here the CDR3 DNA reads TGTGCCAGCACTAGTTCTCTCGGGACAGGTTATGGCTACACCTTC.

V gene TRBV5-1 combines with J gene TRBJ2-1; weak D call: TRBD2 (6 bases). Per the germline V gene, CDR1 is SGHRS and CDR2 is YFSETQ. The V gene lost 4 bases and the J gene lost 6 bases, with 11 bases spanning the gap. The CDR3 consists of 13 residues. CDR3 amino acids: CASSPREINEQFF. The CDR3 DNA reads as TGCGCCAGCAGCCCCCGGGAGATCAATGAGCAGTTCTTC.

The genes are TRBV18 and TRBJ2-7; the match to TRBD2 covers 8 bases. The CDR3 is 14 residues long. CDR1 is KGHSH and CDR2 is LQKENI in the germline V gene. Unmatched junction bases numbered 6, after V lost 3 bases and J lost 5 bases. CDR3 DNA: TGTGCCAGCTCACCCGGGACTAGTCGTCACGAGCAGTACTTC. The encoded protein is CASSPGTSRHEQYF.